What follows describes a single T cell receptor beta chain. Its cognate antigen is unknown. This entry belongs to a study of OX40 agonist ivuxolimab in advanced cancers. The wider study: Three patients, one with hepatocellular carcinoma and two with cutaneous melanoma, achieved partial responses.

Findings and limits, study-wide: Among patients with partial responses at 0.1-3.0 mg/kg, clonal expansion was among the lowest.

Clones were sequenced by immunoSEQ multiplex PCR, and TCRdb holds only the in-frame ones, with some missing. This table has around 100,000 clones, 95% to 97% appearing once. Sequenced here: CD4+ or CD8+ T cells sorted from blood, sampled in a trial of the OX40 agonist ivuxolimab. The source is an adult with an advanced solid tumor such as melanoma, head and neck, liver or kidney cancer.

The CDR3 region has the DNA TGTGCCAGCAGCTTGGGACTAGCGGGAGATTCCTACGAGCAGTACTTC. It encodes CASSLGLAGDSYEQYF. The V gene is TRBV13, the J gene TRBJ2-7; the match to TRBD2 covers 14 bases. CDR1 PRHDT and CDR2 FYEKMQ come from the germline V gene (reference sequence). This CDR3 spans 16 amino acids. J gave up 1 base and V 3 bases, and 2 bases lay outside the gene matches. Full variable domain (remainder filled in from reference TRBV13 and TRBJ2-7): AAGVIQSPRHLIKEKRETATLKCYPIPRHDTVYWYQQGPGQDPQFLISFYEKMQSDKGSIPDRFSAQQFSDYHSELNMSSLELGDSALYFCASSLGLAGDSYEQYFGPGTRLTVT.